The rows below give T cell receptor beta chains drawn from one sample of a study of blood T cell repertoires in COVID-19. The data were produced by immunoSEQ multiplex PCR, yet TCRdb's version contains in-frame clones alone and is incomplete. The repertoire holds 110,000 or so clones, roughly 80% seen once, with approximately 15% in the top ten. The material sequenced was peripheral blood. The receptors stem from a woman of 80 years or more with acute or convalescent COVID-19. Both conserved end residues are part of each CDR3. A D gene is named only where the DNA matches it firmly. Clone size is stated in some rows and not others, as once, few, many or a class when expanded.

TRBJ1-2	-	TRBV5-5	-	CASSWDPGQVYGYTF	TGTGCCAGCAGCTGGGATCCGGGACAAGTCTATGGCTACACCTTC
TRBJ2-7	-	TRBV29-1	-	CSVGREPYEQYF	TGCAGCGTTGGACGGGAGCCCTACGAGCAGTACTTC
TRBJ1-1	TRBD1	TRBV7-9	-	CASSPSQGLNTEAFF	TGTGCCAGCAGCCCCTCACAGGGGTTGAACACTGAAGCTTTCTTT
TRBJ1-2	TRBD1	TRBV6-2/TRBV6-3	-	CASSPDRGGYTF	TGTGCCAGCAGCCCGGACAGGGGAGGCTACACCTTC
TRBJ1-1	-	TRBV11-2	-	CASSSTTRRAEAFF	TGTGCCAGCAGCTCCACCACAAGGAGGGCTGAAGCTTTCTTT
TRBJ2-3	TRBD2	TRBV5-1	once	CASSLPQTSGETDTQYF	TGCGCCAGCAGCTTGCCCCAGACTAGCGGGGAGACAGATACGCAGTATTTT
TRBJ2-1	TRBD1	TRBV7-9	-	CASSQQGWGNEQFF	TGTGCCAGCAGCCAACAGGGGTGGGGTAATGAGCAGTTCTTC
TRBJ1-4	TRBD1	TRBV5-4	once	CASSPPGQPEKLFF	TGTGCCAGCAGCCCACCGGGACAGCCGGAAAAACTGTTTTTT
TRBJ1-5	-	TRBV19	-	CASSPLDQPQHF	TGTGCCAGTAGTCCCCTCGATCAGCCCCAGCATTTT
TRBJ2-1	TRBD1	TRBV18	few	CASSPTPQGSNEQFF	TGTGCCAGCTCACCGACTCCACAGGGGAGTAATGAGCAGTTCTTC
TRBJ1-3	-	TRBV18	-	CASSPPAGIGNTIYF	TGTGCCAGCTCACCACCGGCAGGGATAGGAAACACCATATATTTT
TRBJ1-1	-	TRBV18	-	CASSGGMNTEAFF	TGTGCCAGCTCTGGGGGCATGAACACTGAAGCTTTCTTT
TRBJ2-6	-	TRBV27	-	CASSLSVSSGANVLTF	TGTGCCAGCAGTTTATCCGTATCCTCTGGGGCCAACGTCCTGACTTTC
TRBJ2-1	TRBD2	TRBV7-2	-	CASSQRLAGGGRTYNEQFF	TGTGCCAGCAGCCAAAGACTAGCGGGAGGGGGAAGGACCTACAATGAGCAGTTCTTC
TRBJ2-1	TRBD1	TRBV30	-	CAWDRGEQFF	TGTGCCTGGGACAGGGGTGAGCAGTTCTTC
TRBJ1-5	-	TRBV7-6	-	CASSLAAGLGNQPQHF	TGTGCCAGCAGCTTAGCAGCGGGGTTGGGCAATCAGCCCCAGCATTTT
TRBJ1-1	TRBD1	TRBV28	-	CASSPGQGTEAFF	TGTGCCAGCAGTCCCGGACAGGGCACTGAAGCTTTCTTT
TRBJ1-2	-	TRBV14	few	CASSQVEYGYTF	TGTGCCAGCAGCCAAGTCGAGTATGGCTACACCTTC
TRBJ1-5	TRBD1	TRBV6-6	-	CASWTGLDNQPQHF	TGTGCCAGTTGGACAGGGCTCGACAATCAGCCCCAGCATTTT
TRBJ2-1	-	TRBV6-6	-	CASSYSNNEQFF	TGTGCCAGCAGTTACAGCAACAATGAGCAGTTCTTC
TRBJ1-2	-	TRBV6-4	-	CASSDAGIYGYTF	TGTGCCAGCAGTGACGCAGGGATCTATGGCTACACCTTC
TRBJ2-1	TRBD1	TRBV7-8	-	CASSSGGLGNEQFF	TGTGCCAGCAGCTCAGGGGGCCTCGGAAATGAGCAGTTCTTC
TRBJ1-2	-	TRBV6-5	few	CASSYTDMLAGGYTF	TGTGCCAGCAGTTACACCGACATGTTAGCGGGGGGCTACACCTTC
TRBJ2-7	-	TRBV27	-	CASSLSGAYEQYF	TGTGCCAGCAGTTTATCCGGAGCCTACGAGCAGTACTTC
TRBJ2-1	TRBD1	TRBV6-5	medium-sized	CASRSQGAGNEQFF	TGTGCCAGCAGGTCGCAGGGGGCCGGCAATGAGCAGTTCTTC
TRBJ1-5	-	TRBV3-1/TRBV3-2	few	CASSQDRNQPQHF	TGTGCCAGCAGCCAAGACAGGAATCAGCCCCAGCATTTT
TRBJ1-5	-	TRBV28	-	CASSPSGTFDQPQHF	TGTGCCAGCAGTCCATCCGGGACATTCGATCAGCCCCAGCATTTT
TRBJ1-3	-	TRBV3-1/TRBV3-2	-	CASSQGTRSGNTIYF	TGTGCCAGCAGCCAGGGGACACGCTCTGGAAACACCATATATTTT
TRBJ2-2	TRBD2	TRBV7-7	-	CASSRGLAVPLTTGELFF	TGTGCCAGCAGCAGAGGACTAGCGGTCCCTCTTACCACCGGGGAGCTGTTTTTT
TRBJ2-1	TRBD2	TRBV11-3	-	CASSLGWTSWGEDNEQFF	TGTGCCAGCAGCTTAGGCTGGACTAGCTGGGGTGAAGACAATGAGCAGTTCTTC
TRBJ2-7	TRBD2	TRBV28	once	CASSLPGLAGSYEQYF	TGTGCCAGCAGTTTACCGGGACTAGCGGGTTCCTACGAGCAGTACTTC
TRBJ2-5	TRBD1	TRBV24-1	-	CATSDPGTVQETQYF	TGTGCCACCAGTGATCCCGGGACAGTCCAAGAGACCCAGTACTTC
TRBJ1-1	-	TRBV28	-	CASSLRGRSTEAFF	TGTGCCAGCAGTTTACGGGGTAGGAGCACTGAAGCTTTCTTT
TRBJ2-2	-	TRBV19	-	CASSIRQTGELFF	TGTGCCAGTAGTATTCGACAGACCGGGGAGCTGTTTTTT
TRBJ2-5	-	TRBV6-2/TRBV6-3	-	CASSYSDRKQETQYF	TGTGCCAGCAGTTACTCAGACAGGAAACAAGAGACCCAGTACTTC
TRBJ2-1	TRBD2	TRBV27	few	CASSLGGTRYNEQFF	TGTGCCAGCAGTTTAGGGGGGACTAGGTACAATGAGCAGTTCTTC
TRBJ1-2	TRBD1	TRBV19	-	CASAIHRGSANYGYTF	TGTGCCAGTGCCATCCACAGGGGGTCTGCTAACTATGGCTACACCTTC
TRBJ2-1	TRBD2	TRBV7-9	-	CASSLVGSGRVDNEQFF	TGTGCCAGCAGCTTAGTGGGTAGCGGGAGAGTCGACAATGAGCAGTTCTTC